Below, 18 T cell receptor beta chains from the same sample are listed, as sequenced in a study of PD-L1 blockade in urothelial cancer. TCRdb's copy holds only in-frame clones and misses some; the assay was immunoSEQ multiplex PCR. The sample lists about 91,000 clones; 85% to 95% were seen once. The sample was PBMCs, taken around atezolizumab (anti-PD-L1) treatment. The receptors shown here come from a man aged 55-75 years with urothelial cancer.

This chain joins TRBV12-5 and TRBJ2-5, with TRBD1 matching over 10 bases. The CDR3 is 14 residues long. Germline CDR1 is LGHNT and CDR2 is FRNRAP. CDR3 region: CANTRQGAGETQYF. In DNA form, the CDR3 reads TGTGCCAACACAAGACAGGGGGCCGGGGAGACCCAGTACTTC.

The chain employs TRBV7-2 and TRBJ2-2; the match to TRBD2 covers 7 bases. The CDR3 has 16 residues. Trimming at V came to 0 bases and at J to 5 bases, leaving 6 bases not matched to a gene. The V gene's germline CDR1 is SGHTA and CDR2 FQGNSA. The CDR3 coding sequence is TGTGCCAGCAGCTTAGCGCGGGTCGGGGGGACCGGGGAGCTGTTTTTT. Translation gives CASSLARVGGTGELFF.

The chain uses TRBV5-1 and TRBJ2-5, with 10 bases that match TRBD1. V was pared by 4 bases and J by 1 base, with 10 bases of the junction left unmatched. The CDR3 is 17 amino acids. Germline V gene sequence: CDR1 SGHRS, CDR2 YFSETQ. The CDR3: CASSTRTGGLSQETQYF. CDR3 nucleotide sequence: TGCGCCAGCAGCACACGGACAGGGGGACTCTCCCAAGAGACCCAGTACTTC.

V usage is TRBV4-3 and J usage is TRBJ1-3; weak D call: TRBD1 (5 bases). Per germline, CDR1 LGHNA and CDR2 YSLEER. Trimming left V 0 bases short and J 0 bases short, with 15 bases between. This CDR3 has 18 residues. The CDR3 nucleotides read TGCGCCAGCAGCCAAGATATGGAGGGGACCAGCTCTGGAAACACCATATATTTT. This sequence encodes CASSQDMEGTSSGNTIYF.

The CDR3 loop is CASSDAVNIQYF. For the CDR3, the DNA is TGTGCCAGCAGTGATGCGGTAAACATTCAGTACTTC. This chain joins TRBV6-1 and TRBJ2-4, with D hard to call. This CDR3 is built from 12 residues. The V gene lost 3 bases and the J gene lost 6 bases, with 6 bases spanning the gap. Germline-derived CDR1 and CDR2 are MNHNS and SASEGT.

V gene TRBV6-6 combines with J gene TRBJ2-1; 10 bases are a match to TRBD2. The CDR3 is 12 residues long. Trimming took 10 bases from V and 5 from J; bases not matched to a gene: 2. Germline-derived CDR1 and CDR2 are MNHNY and SVGAGI (reference sequence). CDR3 DNA sequence: TGTGCCACTAGCGGGAGTAACAATGAGCAGTTCTTC. Its protein product is CATSGSNNEQFF.

Only one count was recorded for this clone. The chain has TRBV20-1 and TRBJ2-5, with D perhaps TRBD2 (7 bases). This CDR3 spans 11 amino acids. The germline CDR1 and CDR2 sequences are DFQATT and SNEGSKA (reference sequence). CDR3 DNA: TGCAGAGGGGGGGGGCGTGAGACCCAGTACTTC. Its translation: CRGGGRETQYF.

The chain has TRBV4-3 and TRBJ2-1, with 7 bases lining up with TRBD2. The CDR3 covers 14 residues. The V segment lost 4 bases and the J segment 8 bases; nucleotides outside the gene matches: 8. Germline CDR1 and CDR2: LGHNA and YSLEER. This chain's CDR3 is CASSRNDRGDEQFF. Written as DNA, the CDR3 is TGCGCCAGCAGCCGAAACGACCGGGGGGATGAGCAGTTCTTC.

The rearrangement joins TRBV5-1 to TRBJ1-1, with D possibly matching TRBD1 (6 bases). V was cut by 4 bases and J by 6 bases, with 13 bases left in between. The CDR3 extends over 13 amino acids. CDR1 and CDR2 from the germline V gene are SGHRS and YFSETQ. CDR3 in DNA: TGCGCCAGCAGCCCGTGGGACAATTCTGAAGCTTTCTTT. Its protein product is CASSPWDNSEAFF.

This clone appeared once. The chain couples TRBV18 to TRBJ2-5; 7 bases are shared with TRBD2. The CDR3 is 13 residues long. Looked up from germline, CDR1 is KGHSH and CDR2 is LQKENI. V was pared by 5 bases and J by 4 bases, with 4 bases of the junction left unmatched. The CDR3 loop is CASSFGGTETQYF. CDR3 DNA sequence: TGTGCCAGCTCATTCGGGGGGACAGAGACCCAGTACTTC.

This chain joins TRBV7-2 and TRBJ2-5; 10 nucleotides align to TRBD2. Trimming at V came to 0 bases and at J to 0 bases, leaving 7 bases not matched to a gene. Germline assignment: CDR1 SGHTA and CDR2 FQGNSA. The length of the CDR3 is 18 residues. The CDR3 DNA reads TGTGCCAGCAGCTTAGCAGCCTGGACTAGCGGTAACCAAGAGACCCAGTACTTC. Translation: CASSLAAWTSGNQETQYF. The entire variable domain, with the rest obtained from reference TRBV7-2 and TRBJ2-5, is as follows: GAGVSQSPSNKVTEKGKDVELRCDPISGHTALYWYRQSLGQGLEFLIYFQGNSAPDKSGLPSDRFSAERTGGSVSTLTIQRTQQEDSAVYLCASSLAAWTSGNQETQYFGPGTRLLVL.

This clone was picked up one time. The chain is built from TRBV27 and TRBJ2-7; 8 nucleotides align to TRBD1. The CDR3 spans 13 residues. Germline loops: CDR1 MNHEY, CDR2 SMNVEV (reference sequence). V was clipped by 8 bases and J by 0 bases; unmatched bases: 3. CDR3 region: CASRTGNSYEQYF. In nucleotides, the CDR3 is TGTGCCAGCCGGACAGGGAACTCCTACGAGCAGTACTTC.

V gene TRBV30 combines with J gene TRBJ2-2; tentative D call: TRBD2 (7 bases). CDR3 length: 16 residues. V shed 0 bases and J shed 4 bases, with 15 bases lying between them. CDR1 and CDR2 (germline): GTSNPN, SVGIG (reference sequence). The CDR3 region is CAWSVGAGAATGELFF. The CDR3 region has the DNA TGTGCCTGGAGTGTAGGCGCGGGGGCGGCCACCGGGGAGCTGTTTTTT.

This rearrangement joins TRBV6-5 to TRBJ2-5; tentative D call: TRBD2 (7 bases). The CDR3 extends over 14 amino acids. Trimming took off 6 bases at V and 4 bases at J, with 15 bases between the two ends. CDR1 MNHEY and CDR2 SVGAGI come from the germline V gene. CDR3 sequence: CASRSNGGRETQYF. The DNA for the CDR3 is TGTGCCAGCAGATCCAACGGGGGGCGAGAGACCCAGTACTTC.

V gene TRBV11-2 combines with J gene TRBJ2-3, with TRBD2 matching over 7 bases. The CDR3 covers 16 residues. Germline V gives CDR1 SGHAT, CDR2 FQNNGV. J was trimmed by 1 base and V by 6 bases; bases with no gene match: 10. CDR3: CASSLEGGSRTDTQYF. CDR3 sequence (DNA): TGTGCCAGCAGTCTAGAGGGAGGGAGTCGCACAGATACGCAGTATTTT.

This rearrangement joins TRBV5-1 to TRBJ2-7; weak D call: TRBD2 (5 bases). The V end lost 7 bases, the J end lost 4 bases, and 21 bases lay between the germline ends. In germline, CDR1 is SGHRS, CDR2 YFSETQ. CDR3 length: 15 amino acids. The CDR3 sequence: CASGGFSGLRYEQYF. Written as DNA, the CDR3 is TGCGCCAGCGGAGGCTTCTCCGGACTGCGTTACGAGCAGTACTTC. Full variable domain (rest looked up from reference TRBV5-1 and TRBJ2-7): KAGVTQTPRYLIKTRGQQVTLSCSPISGHRSVSWYQQTPGQGLQFLFEYFSETQRNKGNFPGRFSGRQFSNSRSEMNVSTLELGDSALYLCASGGFSGLRYEQYFGPGTRLTVT.

J is TRBJ2-5 and V is TRBV28; TRBD1 agrees at 9 bases. From germline, CDR1 is MDHEN and CDR2 SYDVKM. V dropped 6 bases and J dropped 4; count of bases not matched to a gene: 6. CDR3 length: 14 residues. CDR3 loop: CASSRQGVRETQYF. CDR3 sequence (DNA): TGTGCCAGCAGCAGACAGGGGGTAAGAGAGACCCAGTACTTC.

The chain is built from TRBV5-1 and TRBJ2-5; D gene uncertain. Germline V gene data show CDR1 as SGHRS and CDR2 as YFSETQ. Trimming shortened V by 4 bases and J by 5 bases, and 18 bases separated the two germline ends. This CDR3 spans 15 amino acids. The CDR3, as DNA: TGCGCCAGCAGCCCTGCAGGCTCCTCCCTGGAGACCCAGTACTTC. This codes for CASSPAGSSLETQYF.